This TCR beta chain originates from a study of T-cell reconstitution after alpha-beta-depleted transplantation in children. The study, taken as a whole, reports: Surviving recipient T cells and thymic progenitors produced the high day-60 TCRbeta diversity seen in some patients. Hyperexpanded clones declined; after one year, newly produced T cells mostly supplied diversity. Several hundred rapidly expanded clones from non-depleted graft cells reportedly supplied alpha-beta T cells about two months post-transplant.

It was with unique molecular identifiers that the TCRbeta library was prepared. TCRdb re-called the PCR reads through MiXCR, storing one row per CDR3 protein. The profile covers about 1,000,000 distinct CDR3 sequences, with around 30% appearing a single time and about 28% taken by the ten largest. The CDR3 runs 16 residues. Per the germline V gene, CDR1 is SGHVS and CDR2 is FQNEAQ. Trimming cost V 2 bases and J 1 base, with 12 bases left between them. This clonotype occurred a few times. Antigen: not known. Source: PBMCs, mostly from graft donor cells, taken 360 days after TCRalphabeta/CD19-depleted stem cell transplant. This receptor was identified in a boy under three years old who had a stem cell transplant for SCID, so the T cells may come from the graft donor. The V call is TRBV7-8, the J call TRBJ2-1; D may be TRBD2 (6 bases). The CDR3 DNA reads TGTGCCAGCAGCTTATATCTTGCGGGGTCCTACAATGAGCAGTTCTTC. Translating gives CASSLYLAGSYNEQFF. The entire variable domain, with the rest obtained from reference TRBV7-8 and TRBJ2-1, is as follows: GAGVSQSPRYKVAKRGQDVALRCDPISGHVSLFWYQQALGQGPEFLTYFQNEAQLDKSGLPSDRFFAERPEGSVSTLKIQRTQQEDSAVYLCASSLYLAGSYNEQFFGPGTRLTVL.